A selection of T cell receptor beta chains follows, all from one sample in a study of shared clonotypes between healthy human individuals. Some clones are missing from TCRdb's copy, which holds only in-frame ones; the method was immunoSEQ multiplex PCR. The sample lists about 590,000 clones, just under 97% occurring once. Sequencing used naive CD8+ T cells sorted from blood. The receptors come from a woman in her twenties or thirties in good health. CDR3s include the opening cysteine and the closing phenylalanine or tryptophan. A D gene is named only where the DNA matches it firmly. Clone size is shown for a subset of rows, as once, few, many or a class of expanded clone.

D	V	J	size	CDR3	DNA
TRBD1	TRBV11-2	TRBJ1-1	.	CASSLGYRGMNTEAFF	TGTGCCAGCAGCTTGGGTTACAGGGGGATGAACACTGAAGCTTTCTTT
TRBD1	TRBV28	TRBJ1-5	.	CASSPNWDRDSNQPQHF	TGTGCCAGCAGTCCAAACTGGGACAGGGATAGCAATCAGCCCCAGCATTTT
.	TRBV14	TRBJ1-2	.	CASSQGPTYGYTF	TGTGCCAGCAGCCAAGGACCGACCTATGGCTACACCTTC
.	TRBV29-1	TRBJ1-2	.	CSVDKGNYGYTF	TGCAGCGTTGACAAGGGGAACTATGGCTACACCTTC
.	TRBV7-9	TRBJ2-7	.	CASSAGSSYEQYF	TGTGCCAGCAGTGCGGGGAGCTCCTACGAGCAGTACTTC
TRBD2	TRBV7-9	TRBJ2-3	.	CASSLAVAGVTDTQYF	TGTGCCAGCAGCTTAGCGGTTGCGGGAGTGACAGATACGCAGTATTTT
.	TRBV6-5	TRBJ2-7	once	CASSYGGTGYEQYF	TGTGCCAGCAGTTACGGCGGAACAGGCTACGAGCAGTACTTC
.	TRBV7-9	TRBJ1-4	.	CASSPPLEGEKLFF	TGTGCCAGCAGCCCCCCTTTGGAGGGGGAAAAACTGTTTTTT
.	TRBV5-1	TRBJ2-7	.	CASSSGPYEQYF	TGCGCCAGCAGCTCGGGACCCTACGAGCAGTACTTC
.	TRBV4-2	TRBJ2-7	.	CASSQDPGLGEQYF	TGTGCCAGCAGCCAAGATCCTGGGCTAGGCGAGCAGTACTTC
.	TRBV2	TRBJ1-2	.	CASSEETGLYAYTF	TGTGCCAGCAGTGAGGAGACGGGATTATACGCCTACACCTTC
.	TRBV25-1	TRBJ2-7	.	CASSEYSSYEQYF	TGTGCCAGCAGTGAATACAGCTCCTACGAGCAGTACTTC
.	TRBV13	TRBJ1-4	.	CASSLGQGDEKLFF	TGTGCCAGCAGCTTAGGACAAGGGGATGAAAAACTGTTTTTT
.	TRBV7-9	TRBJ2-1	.	CASSLGGSDEQFF	TGTGCCAGCAGCTTAGGGGGGTCGGATGAGCAGTTCTTC
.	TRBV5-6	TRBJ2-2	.	CASSLNLATGELFF	TGTGCCAGCAGCCTAAACCTAGCCACCGGGGAGCTGTTTTTT
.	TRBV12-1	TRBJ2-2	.	CAGSDSGRVPGELFF	TGTGCCGGCTCCGATAGCGGGAGGGTCCCCGGGGAGCTGTTTTTT
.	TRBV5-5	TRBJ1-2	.	CASSFSGGYTF	TGTGCCAGCAGCTTCTCAGGGGGCTACACCTTC
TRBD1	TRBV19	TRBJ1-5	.	CASSIDLEGQGAGSNQPQHF	TGTGCCAGTAGTATAGACTTGGAGGGGCAGGGGGCCGGAAGCAATCAGCCCCAGCATTTT
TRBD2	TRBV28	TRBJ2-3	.	CASSLVLAGSTDTQYF	TGTGCCAGCAGTTTGGTATTAGCGGGAAGCACAGATACGCAGTATTTT
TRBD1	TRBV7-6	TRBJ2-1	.	CASSFTPGGLGTGEYDEQFF	TGTGCCAGCAGCTTCACACCTGGGGGTCTTGGGACAGGGGAGTACGATGAGCAGTTCTTC
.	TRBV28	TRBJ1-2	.	CASSDNYGYTF	TGTGCCAGCAGCGACAACTATGGCTACACCTTC